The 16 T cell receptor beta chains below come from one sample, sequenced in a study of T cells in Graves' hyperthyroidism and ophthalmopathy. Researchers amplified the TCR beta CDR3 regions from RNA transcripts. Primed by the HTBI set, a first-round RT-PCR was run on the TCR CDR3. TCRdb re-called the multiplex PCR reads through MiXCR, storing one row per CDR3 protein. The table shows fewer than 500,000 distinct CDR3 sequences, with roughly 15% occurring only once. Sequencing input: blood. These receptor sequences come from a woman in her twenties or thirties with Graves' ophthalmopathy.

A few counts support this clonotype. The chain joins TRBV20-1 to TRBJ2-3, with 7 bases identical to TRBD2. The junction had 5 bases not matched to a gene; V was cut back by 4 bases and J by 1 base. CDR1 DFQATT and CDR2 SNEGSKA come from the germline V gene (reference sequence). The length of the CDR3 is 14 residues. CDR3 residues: CSATTSHGTDTQYF. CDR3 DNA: TGCAGTGCTACGACTAGCCATGGCACAGATACGCAGTATTTT.

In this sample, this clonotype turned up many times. The CDR3 DNA reads as TGTGCCAGCAGCGTCGGGAACCCTGGTGATACGCAGTATTTT. Translated, it gives CASSVGNPGDTQYF. The chain is built from TRBV13 and TRBJ2-3, with TRBD2 as a possible D gene (5 bases). Germline loops: CDR1 PRHDT, CDR2 FYEKMQ (reference sequence). Trimming removed 5 bases from V and 6 bases from J, with 15 bases in between. The CDR3 runs 14 residues. Combining the CDR3 with reference TRBV13 and TRBJ2-3 gives the whole variable domain AAGVIQSPRHLIKEKRETATLKCYPIPRHDTVYWYQQGPGQDPQFLISFYEKMQSDKGSIPDRFSAQQFSDYHSELNMSSLELGDSALYFCASSVGNPGDTQYFGPGTRLTVL.

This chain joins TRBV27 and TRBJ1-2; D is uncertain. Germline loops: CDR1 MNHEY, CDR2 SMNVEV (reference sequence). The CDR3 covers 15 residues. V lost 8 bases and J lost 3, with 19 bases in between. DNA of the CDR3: TGTGCCAGCGGGGTGCGGCTTAGGTCTCACTATGGCTACACCTTC. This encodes CASGVRLRSHYGYTF.

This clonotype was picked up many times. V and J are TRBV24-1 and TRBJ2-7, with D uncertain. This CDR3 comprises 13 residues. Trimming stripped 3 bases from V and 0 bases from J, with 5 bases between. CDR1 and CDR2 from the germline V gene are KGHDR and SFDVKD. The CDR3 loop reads CATSDKYSYEQYF. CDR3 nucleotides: TGTGCCACCAGTGATAAATACTCCTACGAGCAGTACTTC.

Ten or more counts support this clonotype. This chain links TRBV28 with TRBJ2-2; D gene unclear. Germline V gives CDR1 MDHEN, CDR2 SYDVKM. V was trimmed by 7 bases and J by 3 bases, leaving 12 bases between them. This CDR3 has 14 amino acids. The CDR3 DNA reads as TGTGCCAGCATTGTTTCAGGTCACACCGGGGAGCTGTTTTTT. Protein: CASIVSGHTGELFF.

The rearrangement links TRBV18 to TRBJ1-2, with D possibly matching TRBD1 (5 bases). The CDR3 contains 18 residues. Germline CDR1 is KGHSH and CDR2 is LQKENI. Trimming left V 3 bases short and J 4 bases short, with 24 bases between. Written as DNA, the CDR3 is TGTGCCAGCTCACCTAGTCCGGGACGCCGGGCGGGTCTCTATGGCTACACCTTC. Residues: CASSPSPGRRAGLYGYTF.

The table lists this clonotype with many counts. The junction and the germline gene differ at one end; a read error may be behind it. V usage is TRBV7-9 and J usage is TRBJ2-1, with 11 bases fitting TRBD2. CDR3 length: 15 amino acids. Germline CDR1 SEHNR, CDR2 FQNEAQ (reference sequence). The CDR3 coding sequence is TGCGCCAGCAGCTTCACTAGCGGGGGCTACAATGAGCAGTTCTTC. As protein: CASSFTSGGYNEQFF.

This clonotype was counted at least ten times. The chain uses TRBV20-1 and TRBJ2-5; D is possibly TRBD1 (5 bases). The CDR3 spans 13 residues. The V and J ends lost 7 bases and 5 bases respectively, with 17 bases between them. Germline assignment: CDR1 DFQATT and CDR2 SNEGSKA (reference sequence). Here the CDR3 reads CSVTSRSGETQYF. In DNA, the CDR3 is TGCAGTGTCACCTCACGGTCAGGGGAGACCCAGTACTTC.

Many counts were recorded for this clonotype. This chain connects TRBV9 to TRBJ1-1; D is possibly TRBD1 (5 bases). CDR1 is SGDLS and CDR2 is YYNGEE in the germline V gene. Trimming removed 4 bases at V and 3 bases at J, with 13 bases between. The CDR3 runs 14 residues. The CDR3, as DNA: TGTGCCAGCAGCCCCTCGGCAGGGCACACTGAAGCTTTCTTT. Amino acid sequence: CASSPSAGHTEAFF.

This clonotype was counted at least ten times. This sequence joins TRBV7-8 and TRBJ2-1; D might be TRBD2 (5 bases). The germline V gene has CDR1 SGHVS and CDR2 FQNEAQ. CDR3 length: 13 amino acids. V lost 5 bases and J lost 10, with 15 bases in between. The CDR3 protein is CASSTRGLTEQFF. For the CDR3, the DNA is TGTGCCAGCAGCACTCGCGGACTTACAGAGCAGTTCTTC.

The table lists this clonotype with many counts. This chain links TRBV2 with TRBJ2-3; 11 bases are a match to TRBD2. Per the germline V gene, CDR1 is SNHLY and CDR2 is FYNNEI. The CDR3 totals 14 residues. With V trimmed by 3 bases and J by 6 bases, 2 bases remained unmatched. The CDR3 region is CASSDTSGGDTQYF. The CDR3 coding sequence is TGTGCCAGCAGTGATACTAGCGGGGGTGATACGCAGTATTTT.

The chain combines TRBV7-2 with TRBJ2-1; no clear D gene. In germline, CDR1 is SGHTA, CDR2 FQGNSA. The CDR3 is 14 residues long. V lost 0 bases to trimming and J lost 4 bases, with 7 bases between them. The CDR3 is CASSLAALYNEQFF. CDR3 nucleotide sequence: TGTGCCAGCAGCTTAGCGGCGTTATACAATGAGCAGTTCTTC.

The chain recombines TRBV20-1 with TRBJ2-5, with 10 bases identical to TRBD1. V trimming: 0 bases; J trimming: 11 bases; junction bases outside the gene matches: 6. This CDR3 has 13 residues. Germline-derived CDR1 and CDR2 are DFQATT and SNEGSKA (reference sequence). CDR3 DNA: TGCAGTGCTAGAGAAGGACAGGGGGGGATTCAGTACTTC. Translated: CSAREGQGGIQYF.

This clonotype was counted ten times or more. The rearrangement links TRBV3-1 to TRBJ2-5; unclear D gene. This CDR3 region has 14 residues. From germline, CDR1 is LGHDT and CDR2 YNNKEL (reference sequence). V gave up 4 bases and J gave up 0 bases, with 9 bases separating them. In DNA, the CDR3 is TGTGCCAGCAGCCTAAGCCCGTACCAAGAGACCCAGTACTTC. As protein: CASSLSPYQETQYF.

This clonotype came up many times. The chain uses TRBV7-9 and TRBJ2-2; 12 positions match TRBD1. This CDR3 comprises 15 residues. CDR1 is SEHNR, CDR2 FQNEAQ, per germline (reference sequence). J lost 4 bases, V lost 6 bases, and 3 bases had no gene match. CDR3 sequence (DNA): TGTGCCAGCAGTTGGGACAGGGGGCGCACCGGGGAGCTGTTTTTT. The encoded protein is CASSWDRGRTGELFF. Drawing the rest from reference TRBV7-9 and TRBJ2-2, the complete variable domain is DTGVSQNPRHKITKRGQNVTFRCDPISEHNRLYWYRQTLGQGPEFLTYFQNEAQLEKSRLLSDRFSAERPKGSFSTLEIQRTEQGDSAMYLCASSWDRGRTGELFFGEGSRLTVL.

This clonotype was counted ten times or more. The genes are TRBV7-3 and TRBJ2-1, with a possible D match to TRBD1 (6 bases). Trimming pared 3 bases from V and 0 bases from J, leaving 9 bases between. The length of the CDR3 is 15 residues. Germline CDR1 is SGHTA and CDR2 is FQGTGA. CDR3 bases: TGTGCCAGCAGCTTGAACAGGGCCTCCTACAATGAGCAGTTCTTC. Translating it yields CASSLNRASYNEQFF.